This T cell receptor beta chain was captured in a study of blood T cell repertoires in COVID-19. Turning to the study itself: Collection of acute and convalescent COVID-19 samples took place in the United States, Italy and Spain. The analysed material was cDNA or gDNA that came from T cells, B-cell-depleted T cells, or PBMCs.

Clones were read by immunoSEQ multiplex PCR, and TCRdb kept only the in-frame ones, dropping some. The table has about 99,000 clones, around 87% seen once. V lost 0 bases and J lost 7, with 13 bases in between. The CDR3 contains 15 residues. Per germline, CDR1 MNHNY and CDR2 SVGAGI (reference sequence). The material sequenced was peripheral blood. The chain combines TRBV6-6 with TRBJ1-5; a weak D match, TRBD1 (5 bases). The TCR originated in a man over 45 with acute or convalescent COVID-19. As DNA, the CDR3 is TGTGCCAGCAGTTACTCAGAAGGGGTAGACCAGCCCCAGCATTTT. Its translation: CASSYSEGVDQPQHF.